The next 27 T cell receptor beta chains were all read from a single sample in a study of cytomegalovirus exposure and HLA in healthy donors (dated by TCRdb to 2016 to 2017). Receptor amplification or capture employed the immunoSEQ multiplex PCR assay. For the multiplex PCR, a mixture combining 60 forward primers for TCR Vbeta segments and 13 reverse primers for TCR Jbeta segments was used. TCRdb took over this immuneACCESS table, retaining in-frame rearrangements with V and J assigned. Such tables are incomplete; in checked studies, under half of the missing clones stem from an unresolved V gene, and the remainder is unexplained. For this sample there are approximately 160,000 clones; around 80% appear just once. The biggest ten clones account for around 4.3% of the sample. The sample was PBMCs. Receptors originate from a woman between 50 and 59 years old in good health and CMV-seropositive.

The genes are TRBV19 and TRBJ2-3, with TRBD1 matching 7 bases. There are 14 residues in the CDR3. The germline V gene encodes CDR1 LNHDA and CDR2 SQIVND (reference sequence). The ends lost 7 bases at V and 1 base at J; junction bases unmatched: 5. In DNA, the CDR3 is TGTGCCAGTACCCAGACAGGGCGCACAGATACGCAGTATTTT. It codes for CASTQTGRTDTQYF.

The chain links TRBV4-1 to TRBJ2-5, with 8 positions matching TRBD1. The better agreement between TRBJ2-7 and the DNA end casts doubt on the J call. Germline CDR1 and CDR2: MGHRA and YSYEKL. The CDR3 extends over 13 amino acids. The CDR3 coding sequence is TGCGCCAGCAGCCAAGATGGACAGGGCGAGCAGTACTTC. Protein product: CASSQDGQGEQYF.

This sequence joins TRBV27 and TRBJ2-7; D is possibly TRBD1 (5 bases). Germline V gene data show CDR1 as MNHEY and CDR2 as SMNVEV (reference sequence). The CDR3 sequence is 15 residues long. V dropped 4 bases and J dropped 3 bases, with 16 bases sitting between them. The CDR3 loop reads CASSYTVTQGYEQYF. Here the CDR3 DNA reads TGTGCCAGCAGTTATACAGTAACTCAGGGCTACGAGCAGTACTTC.

The V call is TRBV9, the J call TRBJ2-7, with 7 bases identical to TRBD1. The CDR3 loop spans 14 amino acids. V lost 2 bases to trimming and J lost 2 bases; unmatched junction nucleotides: 4. Germline assignment: CDR1 SGDLS and CDR2 YYNGEE. The DNA of the CDR3 is TGTGCCAGCAGCGTTGAGGGGGCGGCCTACGAGCAGTACTTC. This codes for CASSVEGAAYEQYF. Using reference TRBV9 and TRBJ2-7 for the parts outside the CDR3, the full variable domain is DSGVTQTPKHLITATGQRVTLRCSPRSGDLSVYWYQQSLDQGLQFLIQYYNGEERAKGNILERFSAQQFPDLHSELNLSSLELGDSALYFCASSVEGAAYEQYFGPGTRLTVT.

CDR3 in DNA: TGTGCCAGCAGCAAACAGGGTTCTGCGGTCGAGCAGTACTTC. It codes for CASSKQGSAVEQYF. The chain is built from TRBV6-5 and TRBJ2-7; D perhaps matches TRBD1 (6 bases). V lost 6 bases to trimming and J lost 6 bases, with 18 bases between them. In germline, CDR1 is MNHEY, CDR2 SVGAGI. This CDR3 has 14 residues.

This clone has more than one count but fewer than ten. The chain has TRBV4-1 and TRBJ2-3, with 7 positions matching TRBD2. Trimming cost V 0 bases and J 1 base; bases outside gene matches: 7. This CDR3 has 17 residues. Per germline, CDR1 MGHRA and CDR2 YSYEKL. CDR3 residues: CASSQDELALGTDTQYF. Written as DNA, the CDR3 is TGCGCCAGCAGCCAAGACGAACTAGCGCTTGGCACAGATACGCAGTATTTT.

The chain uses TRBV25-1 and TRBJ2-7, with 7 bases that match TRBD1. Germline lookup yields CDR1 MGHDK and CDR2 SYGVNS. The CDR3 has 14 residues. Trimming cost V 4 bases and J 5 bases; bases outside gene matches: 8. The CDR3 sequence is CASSAQGWRDEQYF. CDR3 sequence (DNA): TGTGCCAGCAGTGCACAGGGGTGGAGAGACGAGCAGTACTTC.

The rearrangement joins TRBV7-3 to TRBJ2-2; D is ambiguous. The length of the CDR3 is 14 residues. Trimming took 5 bases from V and 4 from J, leaving 11 bases between them. CDR1 and CDR2 (germline): SGHTA, FQGTGA. Here the CDR3 reads CASSADTVTGELFF. Here the CDR3 DNA reads TGTGCCAGCAGCGCCGATACGGTCACCGGGGAGCTGTTTTTT.

V gene TRBV9 combines with J gene TRBJ2-3; 7 nucleotides line up with TRBD1. Germline values: CDR1 SGDLS, CDR2 YYNGEE. The CDR3 extends over 15 amino acids. The V gene end was trimmed by 4 bases and the J gene end by 2 bases; junction bases not matched to a gene: 7. The CDR3 DNA reads as TGTGCCAGCAGCATCAGACAGGGTATCACAGATACGCAGTATTTT. Amino acid sequence: CASSIRQGITDTQYF.

Only one count was recorded for this clone. V gene TRBV5-3 combines with J gene TRBJ2-4; 10 nucleotides line up with TRBD1. TRBV5-3 qualifies as an ORF whose function is uncertain. The ends lost 5 bases at V and 4 bases at J; junction bases unmatched: 18. CDR3 size: 19 residues. The CDR3 nucleotides are TGTGCCAGAAGAGACGGGGGGGACAGGGGATTATTGGGTAAAAACATTCAGTACTTC. Translation: CARRDGGDRGLLGKNIQYF.

About this clone: The junction differs from germline at one of its ends, possibly a read error. The chain has TRBV7-9 and TRBJ1-2, with D unclear. Germline CDR1 SEHNR, CDR2 FQNEAQ (reference sequence). CDR3 length: 12 amino acids. Here the CDR3 DNA reads TGTTCCAGCAGCTTAATAAACTATGGCTACACCTTC. It translates to CSSSLINYGYTF.

The chain has TRBV6-6 and TRBJ1-2, with TRBD1 matching over 11 bases. The germline V gene has CDR1 MNHNY and CDR2 SVGAGI (reference sequence). The CDR3 runs to 15 residues. V was clipped by 6 bases and J by 6 bases; unmatched bases: 9. The CDR3 sequence is CASRADRGRNHGYTF. CDR3 DNA: TGTGCCAGCAGGGCGGACAGGGGGCGCAACCATGGCTACACCTTC.

The chain links TRBV4-2 to TRBJ1-5; tentatively, D is TRBD1 (5 bases). CDR1 LGHNA and CDR2 YNFKEQ come from the germline V gene. The CDR3 contains 15 residues. V gave up 0 bases and J gave up 7 bases, with 13 bases separating them. In DNA form, the CDR3 reads TGTGCCAGCAGCCAAGATCAGGGTTCAAGACAGCCCCAGCATTTT. This sequence encodes CASSQDQGSRQPQHF.

V usage is TRBV7-9 and J usage is TRBJ2-7; possibly TRBD2 for D (6 bases). This CDR3 comprises 16 residues. V was clipped by 5 bases and J by 4 bases, with 21 bases between them. CDR1 and CDR2 (germline): SEHNR, FQNEAQ (reference sequence). Here the CDR3 DNA reads TGTGCCAGCAGCCCCGGGTGGCGCGGGACCCTTTACGAGCAGTACTTC. Amino acids: CASSPGWRGTLYEQYF.

The rearrangement joins TRBV9 to TRBJ1-1; perhaps TRBD1 as D (6 bases). The germline V and J ends were trimmed by 3 bases and 7 bases, with 16 bases remaining between them. The CDR3 is made up of 14 amino acids. CDR1 SGDLS and CDR2 YYNGEE come from the germline V gene. The CDR3 reads CASSEGGQQGEAFF. The DNA of the CDR3 is TGTGCCAGCAGCGAGGGGGGGCAGCAAGGTGAAGCTTTCTTT.

This sequence joins TRBV10-3 and TRBJ1-2, with TRBD1 as a possible D gene (5 bases). Deletions cut 1 base from V and 8 bases from J, with 14 bases between. Per germline, CDR1 ENHRY and CDR2 SYGVKD. The CDR3 covers 14 residues. The CDR3 DNA sequence: TGTGCCATCAGTGAGTTAACAGGCAGGAAGGGCTACACCTTC. Protein: CAISELTGRKGYTF.

The chain joins TRBV4-3 to TRBJ2-1; 7 nucleotides align to TRBD2. Germline CDR1 reads LGHNA; CDR2 reads YSLEER. Losses at the gene ends were 0 bases for V and 10 bases for J; bases not matched to a gene: 3. CDR3 length equals 13 residues. The DNA of the CDR3 is TGCGCCAGCAGCCAAGATCGGGGACTAGAGCAGTTCTTC. Its protein product is CASSQDRGLEQFF.

This rearrangement joins TRBV9 to TRBJ2-3, with 7 bases aligning to TRBD1. Germline V gene sequence: CDR1 SGDLS, CDR2 YYNGEE. This CDR3 is 16 amino acids long. V lost 0 bases to trimming and J lost 1 base; unmatched junction nucleotides: 5. CDR3 coding DNA: TGTGCCAGCAGCGTAGGACAGGGTATCGGCACAGATACGCAGTATTTT. Its protein product is CASSVGQGIGTDTQYF.

V is TRBV13 and J is TRBJ2-3; 7 bases match TRBD2. The germline CDR1 and CDR2 sequences are PRHDT and FYEKMQ (reference sequence). The CDR3 consists of 15 residues. The V segment lost 7 bases and the J segment 3 bases; nucleotides outside the gene matches: 10. CDR3: CASTKRGASTDTQYF. The CDR3 DNA follows: TGTGCCAGCACAAAGCGGGGCGCCTCAACAGATACGCAGTATTTT.

This rearrangement joins TRBV28 to TRBJ2-1, with a tentative D call TRBD2 (6 bases). Trimming shortened V by 5 bases and J by 1 base, and 12 bases separated the two germline ends. The CDR3 extends over 15 amino acids. Germline V gives CDR1 MDHEN, CDR2 SYDVKM. CDR3 amino acids: CASSPGGGSYNEQFF. In nucleotides, the CDR3 is TGTGCCAGCAGTCCCGGGGGTGGGTCCTACAATGAGCAGTTCTTC.

The gene calls are TRBV14 and TRBJ2-3; TRBD2 aligns across 8 bases. CDR1 and CDR2 from the germline V gene are SGHDN and FVKESK. The length of the CDR3 is 18 residues. V shed 1 base, J shed 0 bases, and the junction held 9 bases outside the gene matches. The CDR3 coding sequence is TGTGCCAGCAGCCAAGGGGGACGGGAGGGCCCGAGCACAGATACGCAGTATTTT. The encoded protein is CASSQGGREGPSTDTQYF.

This chain links TRBV18 with TRBJ2-7; TRBD1 matches 8 bases. The CDR3 sequence is 16 residues long. From germline, CDR1 is KGHSH and CDR2 LQKENI. Trimming at V came to 0 bases and at J to 8 bases, leaving 12 bases not matched to a gene. CDR3 loop: CASSPPGQGKRQQQYF. The CDR3, as DNA: TGTGCCAGCTCACCACCCGGACAGGGTAAGAGGCAGCAGCAGTACTTC.

The chain employs TRBV30 and TRBJ2-1; no firm D call. CDR1 is GTSNPN, CDR2 SVGIG, per germline (reference sequence). The CDR3 consists of 12 residues. Trimming stripped 4 bases from V and 4 bases from J, with 8 bases between. The CDR3 region is CAWTENYNEQFF. The DNA for the CDR3 is TGTGCCTGGACAGAAAATTACAATGAGCAGTTCTTC.

CDR3 DNA: TGTGCCAGTAGACCCGCCTGGGGCAGGGATCATCAGCCCCAGCATTTT. Translating gives CASRPAWGRDHQPQHF. The chain combines TRBV19 with TRBJ1-5; D may be TRBD1 (5 bases). The CDR3 spans 16 residues. V lost 6 bases, J lost 5 bases, and 20 bases lay in between. The V gene's germline CDR1 is LNHDA and CDR2 SQIVND (reference sequence).

V is TRBV2 and J is TRBJ2-7, with D perhaps TRBD2 (6 bases). V lost 9 bases and J lost 2, with 20 bases in between. Germline V gene data show CDR1 as SNHLY and CDR2 as FYNNEI. The CDR3 length is 15 residues. The CDR3 sequence is CASGGFRDGAYEQYF. The DNA for the CDR3 is TGTGCCAGTGGGGGGTTCCGGGACGGCGCCTACGAGCAGTACTTC. Supplemented by reference TRBV2 and TRBJ2-7, the full variable domain reads EPEVTQTPSHQVTQMGQEVILRCVPISNHLYFYWYRQILGQKVEFLVSFYNNEISEKSEIFDDQFSVERPDGSNFTLKIRSTKLEDSAMYFCASGGFRDGAYEQYFGPGTRLTVT.

The chain uses TRBV27 and TRBJ1-2; D is unresolved. CDR1 is MNHEY and CDR2 is SMNVEV in the germline V gene (reference sequence). The CDR3 is 17 amino acids. Trimming took 6 bases from V and 4 from J, leaving 24 bases between them. CDR3 nucleotide sequence: TGTGCCAGCAGCCCCCTTTCGACAAGCCTACCCACCTATGGCTACACCTTC. Amino acids: CASSPLSTSLPTYGYTF.

The V call is TRBV6-1, the J call TRBJ1-1; TRBD1 might be the D (5 bases). The CDR3 totals 14 residues. Trimming stripped 7 bases from V and 3 bases from J, with 15 bases between. Germline V CDR1 and CDR2: MNHNS, SASEGT. The CDR3 region is CASKSQGGDTEAFF. CDR3 nucleotides: TGTGCCAGCAAATCCCAGGGCGGGGACACTGAAGCTTTCTTT.